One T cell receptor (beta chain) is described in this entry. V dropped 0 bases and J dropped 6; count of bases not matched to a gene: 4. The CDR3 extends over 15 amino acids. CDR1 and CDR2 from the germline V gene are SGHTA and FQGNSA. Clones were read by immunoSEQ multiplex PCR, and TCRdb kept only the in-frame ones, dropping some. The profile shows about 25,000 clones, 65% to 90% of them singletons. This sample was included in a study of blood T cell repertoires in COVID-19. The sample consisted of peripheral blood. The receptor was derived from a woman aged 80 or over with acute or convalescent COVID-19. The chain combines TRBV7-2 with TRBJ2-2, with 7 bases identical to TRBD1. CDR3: CASSLARGRAGELFF. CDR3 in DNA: TGTGCCAGCAGCTTAGCGAGGGGGCGGGCCGGGGAGCTGTTTTTT.